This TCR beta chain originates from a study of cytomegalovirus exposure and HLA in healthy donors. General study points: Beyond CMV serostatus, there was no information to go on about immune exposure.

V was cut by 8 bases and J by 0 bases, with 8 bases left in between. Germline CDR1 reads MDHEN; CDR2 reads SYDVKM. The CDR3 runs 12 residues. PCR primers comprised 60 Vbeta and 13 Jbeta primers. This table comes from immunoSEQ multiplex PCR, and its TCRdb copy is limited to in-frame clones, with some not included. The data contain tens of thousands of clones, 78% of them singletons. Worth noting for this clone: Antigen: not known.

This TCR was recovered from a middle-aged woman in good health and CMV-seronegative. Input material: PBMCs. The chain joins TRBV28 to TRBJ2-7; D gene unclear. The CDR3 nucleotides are TGTGCCAGCCGTCTCAGCTCCTACGAGCAGTACTTC. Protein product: CASRLSSYEQYF.